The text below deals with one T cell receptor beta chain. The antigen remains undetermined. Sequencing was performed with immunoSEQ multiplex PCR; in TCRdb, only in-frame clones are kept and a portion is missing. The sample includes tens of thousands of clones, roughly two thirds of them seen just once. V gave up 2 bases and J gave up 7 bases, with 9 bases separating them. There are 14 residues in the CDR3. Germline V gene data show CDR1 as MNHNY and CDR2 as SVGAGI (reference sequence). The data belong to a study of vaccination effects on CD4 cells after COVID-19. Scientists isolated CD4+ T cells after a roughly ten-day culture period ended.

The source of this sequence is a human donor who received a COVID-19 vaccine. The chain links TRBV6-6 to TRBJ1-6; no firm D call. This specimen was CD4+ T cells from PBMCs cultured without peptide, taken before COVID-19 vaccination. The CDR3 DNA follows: TGTGCCAGCAGTTACGGTGGGTCCAATTCACCCCTCCACTTT. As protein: CASSYGGSNSPLHF.